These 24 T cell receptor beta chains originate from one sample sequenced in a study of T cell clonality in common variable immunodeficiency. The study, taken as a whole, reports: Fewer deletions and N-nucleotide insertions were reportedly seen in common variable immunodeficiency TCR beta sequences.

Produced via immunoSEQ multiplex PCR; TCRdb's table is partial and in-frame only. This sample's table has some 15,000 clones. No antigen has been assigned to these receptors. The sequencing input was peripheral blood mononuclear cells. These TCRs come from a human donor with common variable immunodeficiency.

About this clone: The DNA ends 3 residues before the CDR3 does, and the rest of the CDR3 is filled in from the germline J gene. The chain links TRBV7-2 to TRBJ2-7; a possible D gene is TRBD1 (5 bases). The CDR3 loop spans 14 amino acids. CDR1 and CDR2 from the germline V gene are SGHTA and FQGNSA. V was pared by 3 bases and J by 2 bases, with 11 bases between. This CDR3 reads CASSFDSATYEQYF. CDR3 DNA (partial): TGTGCCAGCAGCTTCGACAGCGCAACCTACGAG.

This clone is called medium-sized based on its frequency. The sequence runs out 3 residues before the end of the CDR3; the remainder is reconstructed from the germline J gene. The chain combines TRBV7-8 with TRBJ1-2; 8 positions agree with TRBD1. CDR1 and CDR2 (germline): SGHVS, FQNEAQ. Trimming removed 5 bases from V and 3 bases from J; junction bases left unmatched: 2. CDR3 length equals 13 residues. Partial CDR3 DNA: TGTGCCAGCAGCCCGGACAGGGACTATGGC. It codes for CASSPDRDYG. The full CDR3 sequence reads CASSPDRDYGYTF.

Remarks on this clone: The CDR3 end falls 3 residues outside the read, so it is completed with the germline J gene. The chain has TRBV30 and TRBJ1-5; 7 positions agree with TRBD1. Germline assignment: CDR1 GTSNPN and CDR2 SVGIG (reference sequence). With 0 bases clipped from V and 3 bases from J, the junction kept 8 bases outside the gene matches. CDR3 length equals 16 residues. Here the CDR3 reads CAWSVRAGGNNQPQHF. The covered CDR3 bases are TGTGCCTGGAGTGTAAGGGCAGGGGGTAACAATCAGCCC.

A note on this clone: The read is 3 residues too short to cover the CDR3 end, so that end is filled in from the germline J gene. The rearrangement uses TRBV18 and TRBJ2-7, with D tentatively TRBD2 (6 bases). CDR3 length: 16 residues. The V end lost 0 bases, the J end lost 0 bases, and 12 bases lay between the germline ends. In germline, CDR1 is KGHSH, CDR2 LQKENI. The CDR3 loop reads CASSPPGTQFSYEQYF. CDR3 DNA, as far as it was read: TGTGCCAGCTCACCACCCGGGACTCAGTTCTCCTACGAG.

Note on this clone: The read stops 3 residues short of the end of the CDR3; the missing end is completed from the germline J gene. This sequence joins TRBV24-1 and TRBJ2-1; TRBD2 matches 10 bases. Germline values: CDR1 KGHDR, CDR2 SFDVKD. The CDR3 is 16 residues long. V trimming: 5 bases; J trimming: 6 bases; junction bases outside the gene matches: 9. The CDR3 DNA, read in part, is TGTGCCACCAGTGGGGACACGGGACTAGCGAGCAATGAG. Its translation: CATSGDTGLASNE. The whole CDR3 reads CATSGDTGLASNEQFF.

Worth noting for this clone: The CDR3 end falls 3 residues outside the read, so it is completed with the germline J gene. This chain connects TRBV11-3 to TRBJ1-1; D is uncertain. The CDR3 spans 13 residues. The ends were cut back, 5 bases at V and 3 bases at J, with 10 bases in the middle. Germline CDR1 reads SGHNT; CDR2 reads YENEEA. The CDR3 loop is CASSNSPDTEAFF. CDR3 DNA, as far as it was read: TGTGCCAGCAGCAATAGTCCGGACACTGAA. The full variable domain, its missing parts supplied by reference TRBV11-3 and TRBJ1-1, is EAGVVQSPRYKIIEKKQPVAFWCNPISGHNTLYWYLQNLGQGPELLIRYENEEAVDDSQLPKDRFSAERLKGVDSTLKIQPAELGDSAVYLCASSNSPDTEAFFGQGTRLTVV.

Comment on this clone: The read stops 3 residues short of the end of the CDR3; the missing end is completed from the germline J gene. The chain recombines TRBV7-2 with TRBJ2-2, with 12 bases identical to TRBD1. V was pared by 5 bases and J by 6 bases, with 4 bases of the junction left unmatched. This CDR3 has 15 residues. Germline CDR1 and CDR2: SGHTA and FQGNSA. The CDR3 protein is CASSHGTGGPGELFF. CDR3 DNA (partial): TGTGCCAGCAGCCACGGGACAGGGGGCCCCGGGGAG.

CDR3 amino acids: CASSTGTVGNTIYF. CDR3 bases read: TGTGCCAGCAGCACGGGGACTGTTGGGAACACC. V gene TRBV13 combines with J gene TRBJ1-3; the D gene is possibly TRBD1 (5 bases). The read comes to an end 3 residues before the CDR3 does, leaving the germline J gene to fill in the end. Germline lookup yields CDR1 PRHDT and CDR2 FYEKMQ (reference sequence). V was cut by 5 bases and J by 7 bases, with 15 bases left in between. This CDR3 region has 14 residues.

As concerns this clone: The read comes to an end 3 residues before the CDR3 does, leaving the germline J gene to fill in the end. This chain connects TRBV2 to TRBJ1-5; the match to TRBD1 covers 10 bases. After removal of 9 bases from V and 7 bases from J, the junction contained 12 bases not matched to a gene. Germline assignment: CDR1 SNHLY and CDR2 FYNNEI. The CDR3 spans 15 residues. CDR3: CASTVDRGLRQPQHF. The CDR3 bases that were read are TGTGCCAGTACGGTGGACAGGGGGTTGCGGCAGCCC.

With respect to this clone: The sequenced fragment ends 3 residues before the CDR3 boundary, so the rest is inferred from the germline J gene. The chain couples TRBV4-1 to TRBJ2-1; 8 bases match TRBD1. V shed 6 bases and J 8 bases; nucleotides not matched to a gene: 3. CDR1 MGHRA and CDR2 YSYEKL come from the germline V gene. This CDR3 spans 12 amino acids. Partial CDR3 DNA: TGCGCCAGCAGGGACAGGGAGGATGAG. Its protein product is CASRDREDE. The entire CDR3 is CASRDREDEQFF.

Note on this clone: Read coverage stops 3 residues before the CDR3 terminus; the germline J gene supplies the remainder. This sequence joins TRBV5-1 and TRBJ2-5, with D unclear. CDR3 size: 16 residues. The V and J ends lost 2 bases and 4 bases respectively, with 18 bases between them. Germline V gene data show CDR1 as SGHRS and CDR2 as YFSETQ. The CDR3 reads CASSLGPVLLGETQYF. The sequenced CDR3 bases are TGCGCCAGCAGCTTAGGGCCCGTCCTTTTGGGAGAGACC.

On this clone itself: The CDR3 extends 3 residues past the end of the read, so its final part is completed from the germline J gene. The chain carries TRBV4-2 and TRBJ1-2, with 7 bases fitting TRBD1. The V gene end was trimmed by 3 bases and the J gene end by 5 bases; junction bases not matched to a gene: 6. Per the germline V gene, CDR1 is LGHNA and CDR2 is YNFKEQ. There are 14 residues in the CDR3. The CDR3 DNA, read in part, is TGTGCCAGCAGCCAGGGGACAGATTCTTATGGC. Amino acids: CASSQGTDSYG. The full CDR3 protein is CASSQGTDSYGYTF.

This chain's CDR3 is CASSRDGQGAVEKLFF. The DNA read from the CDR3 is TGTGCCAGCAGTCGGGACGGACAGGGGGCGGTTGAAAAA. The chain carries TRBV2 and TRBJ1-4, with 11 bases lining up with TRBD1. With the read ending 3 residues before the CDR3 end, the germline J gene is used to fill in that end. Germline V CDR1 and CDR2: SNHLY, FYNNEI. The CDR3 length is 16 residues. Trimming at V came to 5 bases and at J to 7 bases, leaving 9 bases not matched to a gene. Combining the CDR3 with reference TRBV2 and TRBJ1-4 gives the whole variable domain EPEVTQTPSHQVTQMGQEVILRCVPISNHLYFYWYRQILGQKVEFLVSFYNNEISEKSEIFDDQFSVERPDGSNFTLKIRSTKLEDSAMYFCASSRDGQGAVEKLFFGSGTQLSVL.

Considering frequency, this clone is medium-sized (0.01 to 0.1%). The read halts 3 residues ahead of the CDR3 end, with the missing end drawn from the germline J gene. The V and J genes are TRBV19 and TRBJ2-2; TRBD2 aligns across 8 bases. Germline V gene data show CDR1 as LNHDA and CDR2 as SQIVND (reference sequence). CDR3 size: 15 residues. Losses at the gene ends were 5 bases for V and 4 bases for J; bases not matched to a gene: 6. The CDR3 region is CASSPGTSSTGELFF. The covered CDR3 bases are TGTGCCAGTAGTCCCGGGACTAGTTCCACCGGGGAG.

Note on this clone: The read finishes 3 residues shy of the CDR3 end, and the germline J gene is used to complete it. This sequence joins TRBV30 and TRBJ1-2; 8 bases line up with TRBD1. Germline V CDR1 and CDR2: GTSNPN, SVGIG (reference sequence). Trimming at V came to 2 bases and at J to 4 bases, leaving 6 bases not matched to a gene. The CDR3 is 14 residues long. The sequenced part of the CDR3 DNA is TGTGCCTGGAGTAGGCAGGGGGCGGGCTATGGC. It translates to CAWSRQGAGYG. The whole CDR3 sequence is CAWSRQGAGYGYTF.

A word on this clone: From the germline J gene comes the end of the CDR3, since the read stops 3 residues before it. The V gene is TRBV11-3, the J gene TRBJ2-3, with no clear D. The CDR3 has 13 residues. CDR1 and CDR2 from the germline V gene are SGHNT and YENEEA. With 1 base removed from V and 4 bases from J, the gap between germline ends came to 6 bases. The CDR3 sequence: CASSLAGADTQYF. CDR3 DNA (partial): TGTGCCAGCAGCTTAGCAGGCGCAGATACG.

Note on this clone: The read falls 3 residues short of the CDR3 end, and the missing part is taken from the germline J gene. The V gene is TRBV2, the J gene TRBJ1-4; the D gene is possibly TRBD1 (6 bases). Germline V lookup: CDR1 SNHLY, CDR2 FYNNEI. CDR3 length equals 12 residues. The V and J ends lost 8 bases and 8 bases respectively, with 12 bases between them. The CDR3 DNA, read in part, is TGTGCCAGCTACAGGGTTGTAGAAAAA. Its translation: CASYRVVEK. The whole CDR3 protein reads CASYRVVEKLFF. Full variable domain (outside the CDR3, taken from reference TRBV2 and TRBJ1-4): EPEVTQTPSHQVTQMGQEVILRCVPISNHLYFYWYRQILGQKVEFLVSFYNNEISEKSEIFDDQFSVERPDGSNFTLKIRSTKLEDSAMYFCASYRVVEKLFFGSGTQLSVL.

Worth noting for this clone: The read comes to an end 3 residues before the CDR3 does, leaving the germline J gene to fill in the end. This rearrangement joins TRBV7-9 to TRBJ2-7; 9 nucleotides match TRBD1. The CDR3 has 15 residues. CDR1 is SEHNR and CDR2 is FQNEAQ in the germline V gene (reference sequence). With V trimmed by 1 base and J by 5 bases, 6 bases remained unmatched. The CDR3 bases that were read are TGTGCCAGCAGCTTAGGCGGGACAGGGTATCACGAG. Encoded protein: CASSLGGTGYHE. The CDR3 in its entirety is CASSLGGTGYHEQYF.

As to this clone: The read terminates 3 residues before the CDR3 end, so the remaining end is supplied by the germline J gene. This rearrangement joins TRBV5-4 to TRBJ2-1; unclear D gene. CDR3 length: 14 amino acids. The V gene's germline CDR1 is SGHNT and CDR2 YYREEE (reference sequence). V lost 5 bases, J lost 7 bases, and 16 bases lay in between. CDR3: CASSWAVERNEQFF. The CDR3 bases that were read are TGTGCCAGCAGTTGGGCTGTAGAGAGGAATGAG.

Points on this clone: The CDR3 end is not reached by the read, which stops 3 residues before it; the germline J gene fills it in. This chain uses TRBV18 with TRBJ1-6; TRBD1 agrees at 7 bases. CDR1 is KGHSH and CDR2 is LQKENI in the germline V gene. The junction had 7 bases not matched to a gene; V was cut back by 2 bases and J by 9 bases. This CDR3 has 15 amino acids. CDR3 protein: CASSPETGPGSPLHF. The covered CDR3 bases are TGTGCCAGCTCACCAGAGACAGGGCCCGGTTCACCC. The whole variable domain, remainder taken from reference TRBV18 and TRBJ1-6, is NAGVMQNPRHLVRRRGQEARLRCSPMKGHSHVYWYRQLPEEGLKFMVYLQKENIIDESGMPKERFSAEFPKEGPSILRIQQVVRGDSAAYFCASSPETGPGSPLHFGNGTRLTVT.

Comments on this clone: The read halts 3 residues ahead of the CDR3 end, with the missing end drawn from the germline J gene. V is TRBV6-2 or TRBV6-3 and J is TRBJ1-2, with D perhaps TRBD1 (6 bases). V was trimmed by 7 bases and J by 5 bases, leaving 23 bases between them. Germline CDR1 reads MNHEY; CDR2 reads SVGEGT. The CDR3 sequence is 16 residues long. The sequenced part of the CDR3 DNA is TGTGCCAGCACTAATACCGGGACATCAGGCCCGTATGGC. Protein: CASTNTGTSGPYG. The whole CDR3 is CASTNTGTSGPYGYTF.

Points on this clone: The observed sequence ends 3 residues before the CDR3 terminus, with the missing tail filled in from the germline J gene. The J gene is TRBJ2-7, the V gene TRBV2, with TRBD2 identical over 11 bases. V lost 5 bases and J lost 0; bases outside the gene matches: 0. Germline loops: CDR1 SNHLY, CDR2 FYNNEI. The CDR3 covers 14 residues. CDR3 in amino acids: CASSTSGGSYEQYF. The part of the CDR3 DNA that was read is TGTGCCAGCAGTACTAGCGGGGGCTCCTACGAG.

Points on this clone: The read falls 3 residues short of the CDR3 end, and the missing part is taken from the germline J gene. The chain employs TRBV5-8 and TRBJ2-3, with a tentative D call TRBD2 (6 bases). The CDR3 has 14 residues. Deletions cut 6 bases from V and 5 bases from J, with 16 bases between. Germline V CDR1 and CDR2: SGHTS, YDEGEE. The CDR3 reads CASTLWRAGDTQYF. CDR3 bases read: TGTGCCAGCACTTTATGGAGGGCGGGAGATACG.

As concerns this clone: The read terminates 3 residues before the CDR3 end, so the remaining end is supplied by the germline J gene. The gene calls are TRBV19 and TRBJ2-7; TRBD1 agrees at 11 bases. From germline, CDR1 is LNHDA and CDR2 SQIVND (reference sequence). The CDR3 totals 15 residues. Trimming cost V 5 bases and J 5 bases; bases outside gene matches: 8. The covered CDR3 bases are TGTGCCAGTAGTGTACCGGGACAGGGGGGCCACGAG. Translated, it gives CASSVPGQGGHE. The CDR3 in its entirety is CASSVPGQGGHEQYF.